The entry below describes one T cell receptor beta chain. One junction end does not reproduce the germline sequence, and a read error may be involved. This CDR3 region has 16 residues. Germline CDR1 MNHNS, CDR2 SASEGT. Profiled with immunoSEQ multiplex PCR; TCRdb holds only in-frame clones, not every one. The sample consists of approximately 84,000 clones, about 88% of them appearing once. This specimen belongs to a study of OX40 agonist ivuxolimab in advanced cancers. The chain combines TRBV6-1 with TRBJ2-7, with TRBD1 matching over 7 bases. The TCR sequence derives from an adult with an advanced solid tumor such as melanoma, head and neck, liver or kidney cancer. The sequences come from CD4+ or CD8+ T cells sorted from blood, collected in a trial of the OX40 agonist ivuxolimab. CDR3 in amino acids: CASIENLGQSSYEQYF. The DNA of the CDR3 is TGTGCCAGCATTGAAAACTTGGGACAGTCCTCCTACGAGCAGTACTTC.